The sequence of this T cell receptor beta chain was determined in a study of regulatory T cells in long-lasting Graves disease. Arm-PCR of CDR3 regions and iRepertoire HTBI primers were used to build TCR beta libraries. MiXCR, applied by TCRdb to the multiplex PCR reads, yields one record per CDR3 protein. The table includes 500,000 to 700,000 distinct CDR3 sequences, about 15% detected once. Time point given: newly diagnosed GD, antithyroid drugs for less than 3 months. With RNA extracted from PBMCs as input, the TCR library was made. As collected, the peripheral blood samples measured about 10 milliliters each and went into EDTA tubes. This CDR3 region has 16 residues. Trimming left V 5 bases short and J 2 bases short, with 17 bases between. Germline V gene lookup returns CDR1 MNHNS and CDR2 SASEGT. These data are also associated with another study on T cells in Graves' hyperthyroidism and ophthalmopathy. That study adds: In blood, most of the thyroid clonotypes expanded above 0.001 were also present.

Sequencing was performed on peripheral blood mononuclear cells (PBMCs), taken at new diagnosis, from a patient treated with antithyroid drugs. The rearrangement uses TRBV6-1 and TRBJ2-3; D possibly corresponds to TRBD1 (5 bases). This TCR derives from a woman between 25 and 40 years old with Graves disease. The CDR3 nucleotides read TGTGCCAGCAGTCGATCGATAACAGGAACCACAGATACGCAGTATTTT. Translated, it gives CASSRSITGTTDTQYF.